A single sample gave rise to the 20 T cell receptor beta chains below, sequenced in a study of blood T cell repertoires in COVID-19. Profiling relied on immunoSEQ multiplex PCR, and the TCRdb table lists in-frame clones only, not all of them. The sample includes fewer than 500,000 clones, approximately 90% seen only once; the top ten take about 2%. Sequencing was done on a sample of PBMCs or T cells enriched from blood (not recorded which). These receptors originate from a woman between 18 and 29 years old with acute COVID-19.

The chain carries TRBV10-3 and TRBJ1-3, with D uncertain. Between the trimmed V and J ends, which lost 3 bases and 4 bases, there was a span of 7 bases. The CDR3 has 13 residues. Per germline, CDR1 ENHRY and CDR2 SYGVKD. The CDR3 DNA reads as TGTGCCATCAGTGACAGTTCGGGAAACACCATATATTTT. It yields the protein CAISDSSGNTIYF.

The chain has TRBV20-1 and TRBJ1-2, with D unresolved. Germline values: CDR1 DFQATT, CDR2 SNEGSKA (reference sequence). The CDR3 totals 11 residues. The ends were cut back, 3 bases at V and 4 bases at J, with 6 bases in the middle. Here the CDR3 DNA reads TGCAGTGCTAGTGACCTCTATGGCTACACCTTC. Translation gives CSASDLYGYTF.

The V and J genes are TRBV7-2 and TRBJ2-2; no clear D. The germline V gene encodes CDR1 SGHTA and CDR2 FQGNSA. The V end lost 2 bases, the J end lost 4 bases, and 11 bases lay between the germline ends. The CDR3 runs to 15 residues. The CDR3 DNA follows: TGTGCCAGCAGCTTATCGCTAGTAGTCACCGGGGAGCTGTTTTTT. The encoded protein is CASSLSLVVTGELFF.

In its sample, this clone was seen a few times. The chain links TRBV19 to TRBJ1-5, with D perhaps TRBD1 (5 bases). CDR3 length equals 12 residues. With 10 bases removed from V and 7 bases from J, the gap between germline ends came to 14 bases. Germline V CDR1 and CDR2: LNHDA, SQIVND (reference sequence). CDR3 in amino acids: CATQQGRQPQHF. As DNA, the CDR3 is TGTGCCACCCAGCAGGGTCGACAGCCCCAGCATTTT.

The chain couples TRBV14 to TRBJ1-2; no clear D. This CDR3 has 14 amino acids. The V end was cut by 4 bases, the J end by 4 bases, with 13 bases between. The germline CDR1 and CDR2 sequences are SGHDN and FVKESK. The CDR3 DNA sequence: TGTGCCAGCAGCCCCCAACGGTCCTCCTATGGCTACACCTTC. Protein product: CASSPQRSSYGYTF. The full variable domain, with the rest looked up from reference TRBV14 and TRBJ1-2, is EAGVTQFPSHSVIEKGQTVTLRCDPISGHDNLYWYRRVMGKEIKFLLHFVKESKQDESGMPNNRFLAERTGGTYSTLKVQPAELEDSGVYFCASSPQRSSYGYTFGSGTRLTVV.

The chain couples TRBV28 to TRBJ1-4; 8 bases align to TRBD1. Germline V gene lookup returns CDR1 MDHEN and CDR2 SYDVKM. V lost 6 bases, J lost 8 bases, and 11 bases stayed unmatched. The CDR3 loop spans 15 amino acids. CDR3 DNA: TGTGCCAGCAGACTGGACAGGGAGGCTGGGGAAAAACTGTTTTTT. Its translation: CASRLDREAGEKLFF. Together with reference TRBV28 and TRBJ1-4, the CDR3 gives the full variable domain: DVKVTQSSRYLVKRTGEKVFLECVQDMDHENMFWYRQDPGLGLRLIYFSYDVKMKEKGDIPEGYSVSREKKERFSLILESASTNQTSMYLCASRLDREAGEKLFFGSGTQLSVL.

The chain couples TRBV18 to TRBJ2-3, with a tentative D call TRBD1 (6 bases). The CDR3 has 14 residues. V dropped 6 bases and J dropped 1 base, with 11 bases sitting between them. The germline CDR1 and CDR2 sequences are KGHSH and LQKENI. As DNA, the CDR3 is TGTGCCAGCTCTCCTAGACAGGGCACAGATACGCAGTATTTT. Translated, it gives CASSPRQGTDTQYF.

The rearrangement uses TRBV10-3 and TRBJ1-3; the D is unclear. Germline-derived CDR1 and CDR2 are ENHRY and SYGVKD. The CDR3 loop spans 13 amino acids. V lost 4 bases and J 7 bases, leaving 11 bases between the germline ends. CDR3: CAISGTGENTIYF. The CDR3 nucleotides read TGTGCCATCAGTGGTACCGGTGAGAACACCATATATTTT.

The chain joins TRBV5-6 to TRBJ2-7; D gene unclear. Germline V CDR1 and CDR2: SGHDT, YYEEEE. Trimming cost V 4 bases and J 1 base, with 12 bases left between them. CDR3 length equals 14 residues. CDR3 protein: CASSPSMMSYEQYF. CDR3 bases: TGTGCCAGCAGCCCGTCTATGATGTCCTACGAGCAGTACTTC. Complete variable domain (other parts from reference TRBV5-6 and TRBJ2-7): DAGVTQSPTHLIKTRGQQVTLRCSPKSGHDTVSWYQQALGQGPQFIFQYYEEEERQRGNFPDRFSGHQFPNYSSELNVNALLLGDSALYLCASSPSMMSYEQYFGPGTRLTVT.

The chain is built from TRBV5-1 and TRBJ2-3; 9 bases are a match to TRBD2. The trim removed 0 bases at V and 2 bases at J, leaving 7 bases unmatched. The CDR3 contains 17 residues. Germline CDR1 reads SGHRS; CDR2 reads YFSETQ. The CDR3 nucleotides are TGCGCCAGCAGCTTGGTTGGTAGCGGGGGTTCCACAGATACGCAGTATTTT. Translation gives CASSLVGSGGSTDTQYF.

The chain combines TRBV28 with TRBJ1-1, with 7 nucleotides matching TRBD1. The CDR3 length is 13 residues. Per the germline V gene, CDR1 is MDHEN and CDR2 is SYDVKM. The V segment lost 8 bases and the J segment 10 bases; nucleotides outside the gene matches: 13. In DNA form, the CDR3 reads TGTGCCAGCTCTGGGCAGGGGGAGAGTGGAGCTTTCTTT. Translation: CASSGQGESGAFF. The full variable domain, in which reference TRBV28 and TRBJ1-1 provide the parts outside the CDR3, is DVKVTQSSRYLVKRTGEKVFLECVQDMDHENMFWYRQDPGLGLRLIYFSYDVKMKEKGDIPEGYSVSREKKERFSLILESASTNQTSMYLCASSGQGESGAFFGQGTRLTVV.

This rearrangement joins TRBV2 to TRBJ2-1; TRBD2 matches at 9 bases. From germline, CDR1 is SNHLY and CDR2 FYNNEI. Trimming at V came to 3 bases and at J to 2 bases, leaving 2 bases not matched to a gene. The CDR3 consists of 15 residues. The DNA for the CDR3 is TGTGCCAGCAGTGATGAGCGGGGGGCCTACAATGAGCAGTTCTTC. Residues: CASSDERGAYNEQFF.

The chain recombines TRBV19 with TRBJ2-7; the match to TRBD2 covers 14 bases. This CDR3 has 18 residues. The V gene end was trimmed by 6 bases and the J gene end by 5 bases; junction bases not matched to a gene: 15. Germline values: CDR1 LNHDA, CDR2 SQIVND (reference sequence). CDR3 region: CASRKTSGTSGSGHEQYF. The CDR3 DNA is TGTGCCAGTAGAAAGACAAGCGGGACTAGCGGGAGTGGCCACGAGCAGTACTTC.

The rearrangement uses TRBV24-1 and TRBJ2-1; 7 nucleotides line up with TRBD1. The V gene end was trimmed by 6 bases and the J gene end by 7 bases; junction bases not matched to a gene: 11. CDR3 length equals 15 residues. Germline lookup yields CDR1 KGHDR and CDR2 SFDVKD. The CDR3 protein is CATSKAEGASNEQFF. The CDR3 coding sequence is TGTGCCACCAGTAAGGCCGAGGGGGCTAGTAATGAGCAGTTCTTC.

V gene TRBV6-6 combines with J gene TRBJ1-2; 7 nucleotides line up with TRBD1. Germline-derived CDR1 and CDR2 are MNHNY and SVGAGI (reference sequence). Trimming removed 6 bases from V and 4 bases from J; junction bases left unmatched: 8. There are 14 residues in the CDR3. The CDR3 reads CASSVAGTVYGYTF. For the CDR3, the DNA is TGTGCCAGCAGCGTAGCCGGGACAGTCTATGGCTACACCTTC.

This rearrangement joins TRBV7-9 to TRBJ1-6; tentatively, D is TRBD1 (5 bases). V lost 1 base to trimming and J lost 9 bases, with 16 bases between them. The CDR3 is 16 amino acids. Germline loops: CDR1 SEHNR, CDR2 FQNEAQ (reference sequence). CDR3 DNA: TGTGCCAGCAGCTTAGGGGGCCTAGGGCGAGGTTCACCCCTCCACTTT. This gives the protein CASSLGGLGRGSPLHF.

CDR3 sequence: CASSEFGQGMGSPLHF. The CDR3, as DNA: TGTGCCAGCAGTGAATTTGGACAGGGAATGGGTTCACCCCTCCACTTT. The chain employs TRBV6-1 and TRBJ1-6; 8 bases are a match to TRBD1. Germline trimming cut 2 bases from V and 9 bases from J; bases unmatched to any gene: 9. CDR3 length equals 16 residues. The V gene's germline CDR1 is MNHNS and CDR2 SASEGT.

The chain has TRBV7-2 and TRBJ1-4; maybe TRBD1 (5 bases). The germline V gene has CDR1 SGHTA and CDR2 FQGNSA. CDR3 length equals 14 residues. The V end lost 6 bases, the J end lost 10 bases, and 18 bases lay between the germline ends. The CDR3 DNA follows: TGTGCCAGCAGGCCAGGGCAGGGAAAAGGAAAACTGTTTTTT. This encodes CASRPGQGKGKLFF.

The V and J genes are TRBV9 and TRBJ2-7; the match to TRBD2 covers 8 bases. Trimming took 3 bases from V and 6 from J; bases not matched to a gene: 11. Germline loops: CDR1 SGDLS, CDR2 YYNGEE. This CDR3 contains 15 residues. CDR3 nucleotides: TGTGCCAGCAGCGGGCGGGGAGCGGGAGTAGGCGAGCAGTACTTC. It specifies CASSGRGAGVGEQYF. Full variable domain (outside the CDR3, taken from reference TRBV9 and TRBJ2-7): DSGVTQTPKHLITATGQRVTLRCSPRSGDLSVYWYQQSLDQGLQFLIQYYNGEERAKGNILERFSAQQFPDLHSELNLSSLELGDSALYFCASSGRGAGVGEQYFGPGTRLTVT.

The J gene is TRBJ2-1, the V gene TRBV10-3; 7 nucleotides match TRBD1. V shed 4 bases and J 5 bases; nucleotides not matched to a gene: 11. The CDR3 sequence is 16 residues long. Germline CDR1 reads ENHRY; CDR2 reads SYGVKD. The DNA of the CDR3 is TGTGCCATCAGTGTAAAGGAGGACCAGGGGGACAATGAGCAGTTCTTC. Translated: CAISVKEDQGDNEQFF.